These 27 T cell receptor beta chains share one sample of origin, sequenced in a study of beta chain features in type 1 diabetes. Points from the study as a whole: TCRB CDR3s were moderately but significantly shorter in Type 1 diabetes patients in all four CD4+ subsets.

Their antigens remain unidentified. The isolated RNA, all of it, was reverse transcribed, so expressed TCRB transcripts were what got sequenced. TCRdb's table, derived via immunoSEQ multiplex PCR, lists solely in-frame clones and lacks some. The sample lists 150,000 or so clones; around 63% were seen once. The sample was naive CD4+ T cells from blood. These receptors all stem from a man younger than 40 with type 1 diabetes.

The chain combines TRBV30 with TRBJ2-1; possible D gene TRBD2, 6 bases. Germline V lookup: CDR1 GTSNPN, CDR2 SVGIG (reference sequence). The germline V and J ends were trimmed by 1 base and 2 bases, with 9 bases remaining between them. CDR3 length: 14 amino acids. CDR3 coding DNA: TGTGCCTGGAGTGGCGGGGCCACCTACAATGAGCAGTTCTTC. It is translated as CAWSGGATYNEQFF.

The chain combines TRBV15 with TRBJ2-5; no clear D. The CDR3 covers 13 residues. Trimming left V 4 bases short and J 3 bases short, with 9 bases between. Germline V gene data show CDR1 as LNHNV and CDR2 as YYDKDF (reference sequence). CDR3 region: CATSKRSEETQYF. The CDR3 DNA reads TGTGCCACCAGCAAGAGATCTGAAGAGACCCAGTACTTC. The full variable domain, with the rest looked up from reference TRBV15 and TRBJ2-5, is DAMVIQNPRYQVTQFGKPVTLSCSQTLNHNVMYWYQQKSSQAPKLLFHYYDKDFNNEADTPDNFQSRRPNTSFCFLDIRSPGLGDTAMYLCATSKRSEETQYFGPGTRLLVL.

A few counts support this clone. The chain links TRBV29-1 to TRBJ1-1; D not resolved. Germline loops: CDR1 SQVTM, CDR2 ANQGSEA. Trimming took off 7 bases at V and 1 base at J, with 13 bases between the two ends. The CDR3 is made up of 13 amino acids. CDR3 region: CSALRLGNTEAFF. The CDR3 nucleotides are TGCAGCGCCTTACGCTTAGGGAACACTGAAGCTTTCTTT.

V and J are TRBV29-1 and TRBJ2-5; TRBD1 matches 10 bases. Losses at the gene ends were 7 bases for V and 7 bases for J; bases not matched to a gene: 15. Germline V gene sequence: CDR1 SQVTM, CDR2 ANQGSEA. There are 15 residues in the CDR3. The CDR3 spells CSGGETGGAGGTQYF. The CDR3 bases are TGCAGCGGGGGAGAGACAGGGGGCGCCGGTGGGACCCAGTACTTC.

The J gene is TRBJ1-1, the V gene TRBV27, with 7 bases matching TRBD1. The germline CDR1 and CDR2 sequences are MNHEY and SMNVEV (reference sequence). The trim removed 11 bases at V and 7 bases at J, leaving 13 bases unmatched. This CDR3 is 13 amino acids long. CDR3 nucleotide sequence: TGTGCCTCGAGACAGGGAATCGGTGGTGAAGCTTTCTTT. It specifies CASRQGIGGEAFF.

The CDR3: CAWKDRVEYTEAFF. The CDR3 DNA sequence: TGTGCCTGGAAGGACAGGGTGGAGTACACTGAAGCTTTCTTT. The rearrangement uses TRBV30 and TRBJ1-1; 8 bases align to TRBD1. Germline CDR1 GTSNPN, CDR2 SVGIG (reference sequence). The CDR3 is 14 residues long. The trim removed 4 bases at V and 3 bases at J, leaving 7 bases unmatched.

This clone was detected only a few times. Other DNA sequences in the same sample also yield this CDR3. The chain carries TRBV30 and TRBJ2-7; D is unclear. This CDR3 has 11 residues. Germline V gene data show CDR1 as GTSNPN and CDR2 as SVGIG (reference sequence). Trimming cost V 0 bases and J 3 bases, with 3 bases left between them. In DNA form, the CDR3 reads TGTGCCTGGAGTGTTAGCTACGAGCAGTACTTC. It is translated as CAWSVSYEQYF.

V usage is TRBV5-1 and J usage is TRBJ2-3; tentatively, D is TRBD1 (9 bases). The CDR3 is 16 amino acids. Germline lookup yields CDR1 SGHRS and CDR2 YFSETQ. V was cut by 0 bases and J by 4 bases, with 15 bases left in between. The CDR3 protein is CASSLVSGTGSDTQYF. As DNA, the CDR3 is TGCGCCAGCAGCTTGGTTAGCGGGACAGGGTCAGATACGCAGTATTTT.

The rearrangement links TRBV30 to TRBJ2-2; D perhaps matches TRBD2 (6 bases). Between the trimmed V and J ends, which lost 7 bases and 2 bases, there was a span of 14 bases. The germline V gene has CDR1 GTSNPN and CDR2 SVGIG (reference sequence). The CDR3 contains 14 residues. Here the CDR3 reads CASLWRANTGELFF. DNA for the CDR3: TGTGCCTCCCTGTGGAGGGCCAACACCGGGGAGCTGTTTTTT.

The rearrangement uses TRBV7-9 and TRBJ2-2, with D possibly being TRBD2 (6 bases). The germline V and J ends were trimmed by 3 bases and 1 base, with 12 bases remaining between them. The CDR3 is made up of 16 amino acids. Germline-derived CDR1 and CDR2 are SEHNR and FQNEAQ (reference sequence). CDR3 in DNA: TGTGCCAGCAGCTTGGTCGGGACTTTGAACACCGGGGAGCTGTTTTTT. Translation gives CASSLVGTLNTGELFF.

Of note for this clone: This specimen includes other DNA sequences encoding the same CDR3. CDR3 loop: CASSLEETQYF. CDR3 DNA sequence: TGTGCCAGCAGCTTAGAAGAGACCCAGTACTTC. This chain joins TRBV13 and TRBJ2-5; D is unresolved. Looked up from germline, CDR1 is PRHDT and CDR2 is FYEKMQ (reference sequence). Trimming stripped 1 base from V and 3 bases from J, with 0 bases between. There are 11 residues in the CDR3.

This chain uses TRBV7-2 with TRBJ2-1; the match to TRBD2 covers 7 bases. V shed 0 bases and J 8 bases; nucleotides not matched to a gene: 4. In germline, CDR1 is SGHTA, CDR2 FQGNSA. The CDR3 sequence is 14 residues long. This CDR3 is CASSLALGRDEQFF. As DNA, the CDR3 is TGTGCCAGCAGCTTAGCGCTAGGGAGGGATGAGCAGTTCTTC.

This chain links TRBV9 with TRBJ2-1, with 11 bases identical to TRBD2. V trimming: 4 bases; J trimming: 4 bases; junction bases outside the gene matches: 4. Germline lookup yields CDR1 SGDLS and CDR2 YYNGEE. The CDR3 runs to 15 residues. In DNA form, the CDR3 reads TGTGCCAGCAGCCCGACTAGCGGGGTGTACAATGAGCAGTTCTTC. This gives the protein CASSPTSGVYNEQFF.

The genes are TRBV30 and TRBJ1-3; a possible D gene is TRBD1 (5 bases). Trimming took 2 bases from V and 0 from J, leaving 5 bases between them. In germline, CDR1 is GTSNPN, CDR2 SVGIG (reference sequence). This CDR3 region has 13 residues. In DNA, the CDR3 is TGTGCCTGGAGTACAGGCTCTGGAAACACCATATATTTT. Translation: CAWSTGSGNTIYF.

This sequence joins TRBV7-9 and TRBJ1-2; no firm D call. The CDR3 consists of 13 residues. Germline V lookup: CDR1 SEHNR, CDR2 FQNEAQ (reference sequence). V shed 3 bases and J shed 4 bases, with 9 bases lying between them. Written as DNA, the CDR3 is TGTGCCAGCAGCTTGGGCCCAGCCTATGGCTACACCTTC. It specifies CASSLGPAYGYTF. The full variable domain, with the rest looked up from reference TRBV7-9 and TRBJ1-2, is DTGVSQNPRHKITKRGQNVTFRCDPISEHNRLYWYRQTLGQGPEFLTYFQNEAQLEKSRLLSDRFSAERPKGSFSTLEIQRTEQGDSAMYLCASSLGPAYGYTFGSGTRLTVV.

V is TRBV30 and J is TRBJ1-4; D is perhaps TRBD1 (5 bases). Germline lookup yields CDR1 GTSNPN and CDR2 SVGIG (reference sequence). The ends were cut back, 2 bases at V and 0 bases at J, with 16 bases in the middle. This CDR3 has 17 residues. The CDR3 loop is CAWSKIGDLATNEKLFF. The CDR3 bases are TGTGCCTGGAGTAAGATCGGGGACCTCGCAACTAATGAAAAACTGTTTTTT.

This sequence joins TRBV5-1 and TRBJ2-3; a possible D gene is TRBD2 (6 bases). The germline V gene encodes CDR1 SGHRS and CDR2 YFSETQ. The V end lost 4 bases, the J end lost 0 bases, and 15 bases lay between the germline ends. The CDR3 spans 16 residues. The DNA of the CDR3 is TGCGCCAGCAGCCCGACGAGTGGGACTAGCACAGATACGCAGTATTTT. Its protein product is CASSPTSGTSTDTQYF.

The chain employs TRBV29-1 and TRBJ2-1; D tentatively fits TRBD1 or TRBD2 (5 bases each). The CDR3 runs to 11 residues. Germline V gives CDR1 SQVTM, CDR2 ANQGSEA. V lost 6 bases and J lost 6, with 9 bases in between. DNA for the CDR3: TGCAGCGTAGGGACCCCCAATGAGCAGTTCTTC. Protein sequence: CSVGTPNEQFF.

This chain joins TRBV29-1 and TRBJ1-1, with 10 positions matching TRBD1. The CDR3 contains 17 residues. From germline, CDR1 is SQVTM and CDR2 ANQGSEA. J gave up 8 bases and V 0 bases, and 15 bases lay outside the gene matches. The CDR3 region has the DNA TGCAGCGTTGAAGAGAGATTGACAGGGGGCCAACCCATCGAAGCTTTCTTT. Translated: CSVEERLTGGQPIEAFF.

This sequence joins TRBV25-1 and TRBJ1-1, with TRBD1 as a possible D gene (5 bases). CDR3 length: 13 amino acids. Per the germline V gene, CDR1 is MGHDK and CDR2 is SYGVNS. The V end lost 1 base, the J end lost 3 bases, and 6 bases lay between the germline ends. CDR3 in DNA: TGTGCCAGCAGTGAATCGGGGGACACTGAAGCTTTCTTT. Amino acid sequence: CASSESGDTEAFF.

The CDR3 reads CASRAGPANEKLFF. Here the CDR3 DNA reads TGTGCCAGCAGAGCAGGTCCGGCTAATGAAAAACTGTTTTTT. The rearrangement uses TRBV7-2 and TRBJ1-4; no firm D call. Deletions cut 6 bases from V and 3 bases from J, with 11 bases between. The CDR3 is 14 amino acids. CDR1 and CDR2 (germline): SGHTA, FQGNSA. The whole variable domain, remainder taken from reference TRBV7-2 and TRBJ1-4, is GAGVSQSPSNKVTEKGKDVELRCDPISGHTALYWYRQSLGQGLEFLIYFQGNSAPDKSGLPSDRFSAERTGGSVSTLTIQRTQQEDSAVYLCASRAGPANEKLFFGSGTQLSVL.

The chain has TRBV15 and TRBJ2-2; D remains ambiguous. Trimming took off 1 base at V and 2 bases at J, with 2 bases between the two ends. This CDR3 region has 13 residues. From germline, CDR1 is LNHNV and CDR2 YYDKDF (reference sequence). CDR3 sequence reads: CATSRANTGELFF. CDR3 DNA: TGTGCCACCAGCAGAGCTAACACCGGGGAGCTGTTTTTT.

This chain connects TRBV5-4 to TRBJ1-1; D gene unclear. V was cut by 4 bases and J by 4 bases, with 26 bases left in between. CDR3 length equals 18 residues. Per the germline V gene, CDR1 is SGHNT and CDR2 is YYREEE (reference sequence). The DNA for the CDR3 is TGTGCCAGCAGCACGGCCGGTAGCCGGCAGCCCAAGGGCACTGAAGCTTTCTTT. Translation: CASSTAGSRQPKGTEAFF. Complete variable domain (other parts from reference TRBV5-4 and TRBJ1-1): ETGVTQSPTHLIKTRGQQVTLRCSSQSGHNTVSWYQQALGQGPQFIFQYYREEENGRGNFPPRFSGLQFPNYSSELNVNALELDDSALYLCASSTAGSRQPKGTEAFFGQGTRLTVV.

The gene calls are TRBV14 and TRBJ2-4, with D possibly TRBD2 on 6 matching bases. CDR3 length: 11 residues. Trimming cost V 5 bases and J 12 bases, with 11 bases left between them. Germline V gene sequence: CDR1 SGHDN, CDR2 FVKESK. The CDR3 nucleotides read TGTGCCAGCAGCGGAGGCGGGGCTCAGTACTTC. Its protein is CASSGGGAQYF.

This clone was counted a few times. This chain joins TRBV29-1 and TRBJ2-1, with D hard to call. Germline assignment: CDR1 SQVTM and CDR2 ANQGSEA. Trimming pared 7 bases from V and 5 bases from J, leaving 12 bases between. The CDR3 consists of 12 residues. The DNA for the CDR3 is TGCAGCGCCCGGATGTTCGACAATGAGCAGTTCTTC. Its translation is CSARMFDNEQFF.

CDR3 in DNA: TGTGCCATCCTAGGCGCAGATACGCAGTATTTT. Its translation: CAILGADTQYF. This chain uses TRBV10-3 with TRBJ2-3; unclear D gene. CDR1 and CDR2 from the germline V gene are ENHRY and SYGVKD. Trimming left V 8 bases short and J 4 bases short, with 7 bases between. The CDR3 length is 11 residues.

CDR3 sequence (DNA): TGTGCCTGGACCGAGTACAGCTCCTATAATTCACCCCTCCACTTT. Protein: CAWTEYSSYNSPLHF. The J gene is TRBJ1-6, the V gene TRBV30; D call uncertain. The CDR3 sequence is 15 residues long. Germline lookup yields CDR1 GTSNPN and CDR2 SVGIG (reference sequence). Trimming pared 4 bases from V and 0 bases from J, leaving 10 bases between.